The clone carrying this T cell receptor (beta chain) was picked up many times. Germline lookup yields CDR1 SGHVS and CDR2 FQNEAQ. V lost 3 bases to trimming and J lost 3 bases, with 10 bases between them. The CDR3 is made up of 14 amino acids. From RNA transcripts, TCR beta CDR3 regions were amplified. Researchers ran a first-round RT-PCR on the TCR CDR3 using the HTBI primer set. TCRdb processed the multiplex PCR reads anew with MiXCR; each CDR3 protein has one entry. The sample includes 300,000 to 400,000 distinct CDR3 sequences, about 18% of them seen just once. The data stem from a study of T cells in Graves' hyperthyroidism and ophthalmopathy.

V gene TRBV7-8 combines with J gene TRBJ2-3; D is unresolved. Sequencing input: blood. The sequence was obtained from a woman in her 50s with Graves' hyperthyroidism. In DNA, the CDR3 is TGTGCCAGCAGCTTCTTACGGCAAACAGATACGCAGTATTTT. Protein product: CASSFLRQTDTQYF.